One and the same sample provided the 12 T cell receptor beta chains below, sequenced in a study of cytomegalovirus exposure and HLA in healthy donors (dated by TCRdb to the late 2010s). Library preparation employed the immunoSEQ multiplex PCR assay. A mixture of 60 forward primers for TCR Vbeta segments and 13 reverse primers for TCR Jbeta segments was used in the multiplex PCR. Entries here come from immuneACCESS through TCRdb and include only in-frame sequences with V and J called. Some clones fail to appear in such tables; in the studies checked, an unresolved V gene covers under half of the shortfall, and the cause of the remainder is unknown. The sample table contains roughly 120,000 clones; only one count was recorded for around 70% of them. Around 2.1% of the sample belongs to the ten largest clones. Sequenced: PBMCs. These receptor sequences come from a woman in her forties in good health and CMV-seropositive.

This clone was counted a single time. CDR3 sequence: CASSPVPPGSYSNQPQHF. The CDR3 DNA reads TGTGCCAGCTCACCAGTTCCGCCGGGGTCCTATAGCAATCAGCCCCAGCATTTT. The J gene is TRBJ1-5, the V gene TRBV18; D is unresolved. CDR1 and CDR2 from the germline V gene are KGHSH and LQKENI. Trimming shortened V by 2 bases and J by 0 bases, and 17 bases separated the two germline ends. The CDR3 is 18 residues long.

CDR3 loop: CASSSGLENTIYF. The CDR3 region has the DNA TGTGCCAGCAGCTCCGGTCTCGAGAACACCATATATTTT. The chain has TRBV11-3 and TRBJ1-3; the D is unclear. V gave up 4 bases and J gave up 7 bases, with 11 bases separating them. This CDR3 spans 13 amino acids. The V gene's germline CDR1 is SGHNT and CDR2 YENEEA.

The gene calls are TRBV5-1 and TRBJ1-2, with D perhaps matching TRBD1 (5 bases). Trimming stripped 0 bases from V and 8 bases from J, with 11 bases between. Germline CDR1 and CDR2: SGHRS and YFSETQ. The CDR3 sequence is 13 residues long. DNA of the CDR3: TGCGCCAGCAGCTTGGCAGGGCTTCGAGGCTACACCTTC. It yields the protein CASSLAGLRGYTF.

V is TRBV14 and J is TRBJ1-1, with TRBD1 as a possible D gene (6 bases). CDR1 SGHDN and CDR2 FVKESK come from the germline V gene. The CDR3 totals 15 residues. V was cut by 2 bases and J by 1 base, with 11 bases left in between. The CDR3 DNA reads as TGTGCCAGCAGCCAACGGCAGGGGCGGAACACTGAAGCTTTCTTT. Its translation is CASSQRQGRNTEAFF.

This sequence joins TRBV5-1 and TRBJ2-7; tentatively, D is TRBD1 (5 bases). The CDR3 spans 13 residues. With 4 bases removed from V and 5 bases from J, the gap between germline ends came to 13 bases. Germline assignment: CDR1 SGHRS and CDR2 YFSETQ. The CDR3: CASSLRQYDEQYF. Written as DNA, the CDR3 is TGCGCCAGCAGCCTTAGACAGTACGACGAGCAGTACTTC.

The genes are TRBV4-2 and TRBJ2-1; 7 bases are a match to TRBD2. CDR3 size: 15 residues. Germline V gene lookup returns CDR1 LGHNA and CDR2 YNFKEQ. J lost 5 bases, V lost 1 base, and 5 bases had no gene match. The CDR3: CASSQVGLADNEQFF. For the CDR3, the DNA is TGTGCCAGCAGCCAAGTTGGTCTAGCGGACAATGAGCAGTTCTTC.

V is TRBV21-1 and J is TRBJ1-4. TRBV21-1 is annotated as a pseudogene. There are 16 residues in the CDR3. The DNA for the CDR3 is TGTGCCAGCAGCAAAGTGCGGGGAGTGGGTAATGAAAAACTGTTTTTT. The encoded protein is CASSKVRGVGNEKLFF.

The CDR3, as DNA: TGTGCCAGCAGCTTAGTAGGGGTGGATACGCAGTATTTT. Translation: CASSLVGVDTQYF. V usage is TRBV11-3 and J usage is TRBJ2-3; TRBD1 is a possible D gene (5 bases). This CDR3 has 13 residues. Trimming took 1 base from V and 6 from J, leaving 8 bases between them. CDR1 is SGHNT, CDR2 YENEEA, per germline. Complete variable domain (other parts from reference TRBV11-3 and TRBJ2-3): EAGVVQSPRYKIIEKKQPVAFWCNPISGHNTLYWYLQNLGQGPELLIRYENEEAVDDSQLPKDRFSAERLKGVDSTLKIQPAELGDSAVYLCASSLVGVDTQYFGPGTRLTVL.

About this clone: At one of its ends the junction is not consistent with the germline gene, which may arise from a read error. V is TRBV6-1 and J is TRBJ2-7; TRBD2 is a possible D gene (6 bases). Germline assignment: CDR1 MNHNS and CDR2 SASEGT. This CDR3 comprises 12 residues. Here the CDR3 DNA reads TGTGCCAGCAGTGCAACCGTAGCGGCCTTCAACTTC. This translates into CASSATVAAFNF.

This sequence joins TRBV2 and TRBJ2-6; 7 bases are shared with TRBD1. The CDR3 spans 17 residues. Germline V gene lookup returns CDR1 SNHLY and CDR2 FYNNEI. V was clipped by 7 bases and J by 0 bases; unmatched bases: 9. The CDR3: CASTRQGPASGANVLTF. The CDR3, as DNA: TGTGCCAGCACGCGACAGGGTCCCGCCTCTGGGGCCAACGTCCTGACTTTC.

The V gene is TRBV27, the J gene TRBJ1-2; 7 bases are a match to TRBD1. The CDR3 totals 16 residues. V lost 5 bases to trimming and J lost 0 bases; unmatched junction nucleotides: 9. CDR1 and CDR2 from the germline V gene are MNHEY and SMNVEV (reference sequence). The CDR3 is CASSLGWDSANYGYTF. In nucleotides, the CDR3 is TGTGCCAGCAGTCTCGGTTGGGACAGCGCTAACTATGGCTACACCTTC.

The chain couples TRBV28 to TRBJ1-5; 10 positions match TRBD1. V lost 2 bases to trimming and J lost 1 base; unmatched junction nucleotides: 14. Germline-derived CDR1 and CDR2 are MDHEN and SYDVKM. This CDR3 contains 20 residues. This chain's CDR3 is CASSLPTRGQGVFSNQPQHF. CDR3 in DNA: TGTGCCAGCAGTTTACCCACCCGTGGACAGGGGGTTTTCAGCAATCAGCCCCAGCATTTT.